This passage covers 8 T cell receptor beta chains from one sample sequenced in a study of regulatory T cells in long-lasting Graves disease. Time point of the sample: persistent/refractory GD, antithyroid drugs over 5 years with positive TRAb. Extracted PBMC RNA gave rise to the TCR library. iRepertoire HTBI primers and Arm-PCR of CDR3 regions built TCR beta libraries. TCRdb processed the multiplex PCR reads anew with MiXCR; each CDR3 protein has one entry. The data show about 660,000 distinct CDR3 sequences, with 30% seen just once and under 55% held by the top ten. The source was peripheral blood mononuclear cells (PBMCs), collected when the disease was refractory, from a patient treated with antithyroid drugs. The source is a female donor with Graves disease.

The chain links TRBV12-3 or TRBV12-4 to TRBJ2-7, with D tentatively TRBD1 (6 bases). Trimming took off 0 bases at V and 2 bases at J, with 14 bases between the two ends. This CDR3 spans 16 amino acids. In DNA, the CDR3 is TGTGCCAGCAGTTTAGCGCTTTCAGGGGTGGCCTACGAGCAGTACTTC. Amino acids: CASSLALSGVAYEQYF.

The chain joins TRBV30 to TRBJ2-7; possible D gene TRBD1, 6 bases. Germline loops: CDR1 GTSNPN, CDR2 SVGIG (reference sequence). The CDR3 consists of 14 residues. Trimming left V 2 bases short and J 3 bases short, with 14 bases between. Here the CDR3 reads CAWSWGLGGYEQYF. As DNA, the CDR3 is TGTGCCTGGAGTTGGGGCCTAGGGGGCTACGAGCAGTACTTC.

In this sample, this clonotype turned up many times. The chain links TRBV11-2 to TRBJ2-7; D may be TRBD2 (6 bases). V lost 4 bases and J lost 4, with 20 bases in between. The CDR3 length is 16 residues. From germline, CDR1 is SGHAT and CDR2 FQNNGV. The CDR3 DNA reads TGTGCCAGCAGCTCCCTCGGACTGGGAGGTCCATACGAGCAGTACTTC. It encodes CASSSLGLGGPYEQYF.

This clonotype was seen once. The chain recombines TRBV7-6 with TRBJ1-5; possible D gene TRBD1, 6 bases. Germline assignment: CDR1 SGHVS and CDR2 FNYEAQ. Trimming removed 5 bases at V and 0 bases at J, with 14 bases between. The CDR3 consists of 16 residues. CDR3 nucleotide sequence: TGTGCCAGCAGCCCAGGGGTCGGCGATAGCAATCAGCCCCAGCATTTT. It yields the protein CASSPGVGDSNQPQHF.

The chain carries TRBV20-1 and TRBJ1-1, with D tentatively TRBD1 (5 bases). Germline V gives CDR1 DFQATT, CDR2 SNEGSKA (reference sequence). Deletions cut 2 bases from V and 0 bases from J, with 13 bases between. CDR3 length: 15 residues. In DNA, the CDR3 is TGCAGTGCTAGAAAATGGGGGGTGATGAACACTGAAGCTTTCTTT. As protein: CSARKWGVMNTEAFF.

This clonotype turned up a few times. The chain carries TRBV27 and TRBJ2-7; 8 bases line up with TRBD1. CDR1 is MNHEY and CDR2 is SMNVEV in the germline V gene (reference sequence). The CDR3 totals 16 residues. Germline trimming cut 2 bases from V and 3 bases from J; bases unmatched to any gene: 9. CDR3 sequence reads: CASSLLDGQGSYEQYF. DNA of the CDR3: TGTGCCAGCAGTTTACTCGATGGACAGGGTAGCTACGAGCAGTACTTC.

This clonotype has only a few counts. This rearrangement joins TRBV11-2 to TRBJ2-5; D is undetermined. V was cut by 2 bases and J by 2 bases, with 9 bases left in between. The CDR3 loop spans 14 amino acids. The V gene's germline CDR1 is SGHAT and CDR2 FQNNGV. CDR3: CASSLRVGQETQYF. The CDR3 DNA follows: TGTGCCAGCAGCTTACGGGTCGGACAAGAGACCCAGTACTTC.

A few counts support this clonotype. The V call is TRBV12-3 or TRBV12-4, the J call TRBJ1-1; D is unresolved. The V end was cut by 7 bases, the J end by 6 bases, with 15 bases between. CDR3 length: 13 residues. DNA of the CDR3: TGTGCCAGCATCCAGACATCGCCGCCTGAAGCTTTCTTT. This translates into CASIQTSPPEAFF.